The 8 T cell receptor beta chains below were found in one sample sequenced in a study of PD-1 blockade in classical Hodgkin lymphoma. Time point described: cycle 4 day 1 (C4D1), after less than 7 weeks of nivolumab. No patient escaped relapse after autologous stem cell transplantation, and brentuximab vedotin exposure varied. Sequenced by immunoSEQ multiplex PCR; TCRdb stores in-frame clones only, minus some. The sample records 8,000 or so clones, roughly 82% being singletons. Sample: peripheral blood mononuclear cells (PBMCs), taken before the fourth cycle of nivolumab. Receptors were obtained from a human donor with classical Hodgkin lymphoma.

The CDR3 region is CASSLRPSPTDTQYF. CDR3 bases: TGTGCCAGCAGCTTAAGACCCTCTCCCACAGATACGCAGTATTTT. The V gene is TRBV11-3, the J gene TRBJ2-3; D gene unclear. Trimming removed 2 bases at V and 2 bases at J, with 11 bases between. Germline V lookup: CDR1 SGHNT, CDR2 YENEEA. This CDR3 region has 15 residues.

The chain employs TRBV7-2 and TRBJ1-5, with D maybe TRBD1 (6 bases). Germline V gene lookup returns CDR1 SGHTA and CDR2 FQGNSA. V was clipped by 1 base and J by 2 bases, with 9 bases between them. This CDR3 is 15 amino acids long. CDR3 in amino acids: CASSLVQGGNQPQHF. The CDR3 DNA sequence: TGTGCCAGCAGCTTAGTACAGGGTGGCAATCAGCCCCAGCATTTT. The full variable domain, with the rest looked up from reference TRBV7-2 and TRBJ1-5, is GAGVSQSPSNKVTEKGKDVELRCDPISGHTALYWYRQSLGQGLEFLIYFQGNSAPDKSGLPSDRFSAERTGGSVSTLTIQRTQQEDSAVYLCASSLVQGGNQPQHFGDGTRLSIL.

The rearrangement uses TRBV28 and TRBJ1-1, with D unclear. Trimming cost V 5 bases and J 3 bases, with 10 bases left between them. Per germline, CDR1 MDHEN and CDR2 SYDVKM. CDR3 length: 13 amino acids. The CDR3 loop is CASSSQAHTEAFF. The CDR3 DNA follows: TGTGCCAGCAGTAGCCAAGCCCACACTGAAGCTTTCTTT. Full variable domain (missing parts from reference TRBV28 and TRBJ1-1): DVKVTQSSRYLVKRTGEKVFLECVQDMDHENMFWYRQDPGLGLRLIYFSYDVKMKEKGDIPEGYSVSREKKERFSLILESASTNQTSMYLCASSSQAHTEAFFGQGTRLTVV.

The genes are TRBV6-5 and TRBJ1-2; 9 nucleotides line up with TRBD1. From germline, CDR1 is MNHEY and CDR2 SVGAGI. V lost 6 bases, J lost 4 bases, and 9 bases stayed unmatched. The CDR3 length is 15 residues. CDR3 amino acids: CASRRQGGSFYGYTF. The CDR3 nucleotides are TGTGCCAGCAGACGACAGGGGGGTTCGTTCTATGGCTACACCTTC.

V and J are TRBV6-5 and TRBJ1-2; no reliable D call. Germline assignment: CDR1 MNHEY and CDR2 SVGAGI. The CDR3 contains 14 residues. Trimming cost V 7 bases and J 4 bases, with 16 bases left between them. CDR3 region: CASISRRNFYGYTF. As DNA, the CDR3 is TGTGCCAGCATTTCCAGACGGAACTTCTATGGCTACACCTTC.

The CDR3 here is CASSYQGQGAEKLFF. For the CDR3, the DNA is TGTGCCAGCAGTTACCAAGGACAGGGGGCTGAAAAACTGTTTTTT. V gene TRBV6-5 combines with J gene TRBJ1-4; 11 positions match TRBD1. V shed 2 bases and J 7 bases; nucleotides not matched to a gene: 3. Germline CDR1 and CDR2: MNHEY and SVGAGI. The CDR3 runs to 15 residues.

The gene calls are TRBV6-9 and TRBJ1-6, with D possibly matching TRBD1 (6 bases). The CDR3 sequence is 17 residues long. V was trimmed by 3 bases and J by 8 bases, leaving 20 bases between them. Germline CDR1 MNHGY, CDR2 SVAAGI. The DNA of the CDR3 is TGTGCCAGCAGTTACCCTAGATCTCCGGCAGGGGATTCACCCCTCCACTTT. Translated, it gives CASSYPRSPAGDSPLHF.

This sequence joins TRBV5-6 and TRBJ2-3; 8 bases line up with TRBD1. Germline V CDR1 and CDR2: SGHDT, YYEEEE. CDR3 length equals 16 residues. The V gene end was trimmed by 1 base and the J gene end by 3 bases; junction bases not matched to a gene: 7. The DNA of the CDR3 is TGTGCCAGCAGCTTGACCCAGGGGGCTCGGACAGATACGCAGTATTTT. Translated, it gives CASSLTQGARTDTQYF.